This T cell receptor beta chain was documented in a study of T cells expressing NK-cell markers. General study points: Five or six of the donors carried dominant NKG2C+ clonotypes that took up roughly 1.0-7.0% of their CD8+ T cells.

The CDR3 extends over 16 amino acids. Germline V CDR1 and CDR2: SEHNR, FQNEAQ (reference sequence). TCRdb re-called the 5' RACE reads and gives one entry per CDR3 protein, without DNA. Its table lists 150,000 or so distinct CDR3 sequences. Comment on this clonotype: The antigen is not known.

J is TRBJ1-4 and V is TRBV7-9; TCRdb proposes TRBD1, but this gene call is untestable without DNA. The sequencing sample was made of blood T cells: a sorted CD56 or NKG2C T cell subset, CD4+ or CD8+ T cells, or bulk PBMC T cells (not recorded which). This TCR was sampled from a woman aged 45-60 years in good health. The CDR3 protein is CASSAPDEGETEKLFF.